This TCR beta chain stems from a study of cytomegalovirus exposure and HLA in healthy donors. This clone turned up a few times. The PCR employed 60 Vbeta primers together with 13 Jbeta primers. The protocol was immunoSEQ multiplex PCR, while the TCRdb copy is restricted to in-frame clones and leaves out a portion. The table records 150,000 to 200,000 clones, roughly 78% of them present only once. The CDR3 extends over 17 amino acids. Germline CDR1 is SEHNR and CDR2 is FQNEAQ (reference sequence). The V segment lost 5 bases and the J segment 0 bases; nucleotides outside the gene matches: 7. The sequencing sample was made of PBMCs. This sequence originates from a girl aged 5-17 years in good health and CMV-seropositive. The rearrangement uses TRBV7-9 and TRBJ2-6, with 7 bases fitting TRBD2. The CDR3, as DNA: TGTGCCAGCAGCCCTTATGGGGGGGACTCTGGGGCCAACGTCCTGACTTTC. Encoded protein: CASSPYGGDSGANVLTF. Filled out from reference TRBV7-9 and TRBJ2-6, the complete variable domain reads DTGVSQNPRHKITKRGQNVTFRCDPISEHNRLYWYRQTLGQGPEFLTYFQNEAQLEKSRLLSDRFSAERPKGSFSTLEIQRTEQGDSAMYLCASSPYGGDSGANVLTFGAGSRLTVL.